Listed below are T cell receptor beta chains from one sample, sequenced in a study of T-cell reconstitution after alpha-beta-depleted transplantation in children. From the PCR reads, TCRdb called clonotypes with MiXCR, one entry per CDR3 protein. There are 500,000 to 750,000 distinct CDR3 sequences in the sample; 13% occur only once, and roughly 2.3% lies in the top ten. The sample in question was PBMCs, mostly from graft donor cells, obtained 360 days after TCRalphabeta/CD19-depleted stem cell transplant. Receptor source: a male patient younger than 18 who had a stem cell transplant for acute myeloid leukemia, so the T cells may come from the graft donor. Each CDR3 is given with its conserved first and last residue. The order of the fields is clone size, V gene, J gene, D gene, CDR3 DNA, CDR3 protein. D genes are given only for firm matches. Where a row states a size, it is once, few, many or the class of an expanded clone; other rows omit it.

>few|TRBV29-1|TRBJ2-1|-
TGCAGCGTTGAGGAGGGCCTCTACAATGAGCAGTTCTTC
CSVEEGLYNEQFF
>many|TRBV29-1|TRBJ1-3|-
TGCAGCGTTGTTCAGGGAATCTCTGGAAACACCATATATTTT
CSVVQGISGNTIYF
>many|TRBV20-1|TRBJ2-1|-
TGCAGTGCTAGCGACGGTACGGGGTACAATGAGCAGTTCTTC
CSASDGTGYNEQFF
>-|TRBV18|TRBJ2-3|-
TGTGCCAGCTCACCTTACTCAGATACGCAGTATTTT
CASSPYSDTQYF
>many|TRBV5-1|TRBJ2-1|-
TGCGCCAGCAGCAGTCAGAACAATGAGCAGTTCTTC
CASSSQNNEQFF
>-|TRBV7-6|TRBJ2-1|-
TGTGCCAGCAGCTTAGAGGGGTACGGTGAGCAGTTCTTC
CASSLEGYGEQFF
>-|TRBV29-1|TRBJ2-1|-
TGCAGCGTCTGGGCCTACAATGAGCAGTTCTTC
CSVWAYNEQFF
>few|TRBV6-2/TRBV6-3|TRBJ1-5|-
TGTGCCAGCCGCCGGACCTTGGGCAATCAGCCCCAGCATTTT
CASRRTLGNQPQHF
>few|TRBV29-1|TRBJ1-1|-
TGCAGCGTTGCCAAGAAACCGAACACTGAAGCTTTCTTT
CSVAKKPNTEAFF
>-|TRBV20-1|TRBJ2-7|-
TGCAGTGCTAGAGCAGCGGCCTACGAGCAGTACTTC
CSARAAAYEQYF
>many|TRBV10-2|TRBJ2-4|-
TGCGCCAGCAGTGAGAAGAGACTAGCCAAAAACATTCAGTACTTC
CASSEKRLAKNIQYF
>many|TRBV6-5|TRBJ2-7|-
TGTGCCAGCAGTTACGCCTCCACGAACCCCTACGAGCAGTACTTC
CASSYASTNPYEQYF
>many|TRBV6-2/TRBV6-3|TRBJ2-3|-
TGTGCCAGCAGACCCTGGGCGGGGCTCACAGATACGCAGTATTTT
CASRPWAGLTDTQYF
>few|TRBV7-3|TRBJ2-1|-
TGTGCCAGCAGCTTACGCTTACACAATGAGCAGTTCTTC
CASSLRLHNEQFF
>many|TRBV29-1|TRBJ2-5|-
TGCAGCGTCTCTGGGTGGGGTCTCCAAGAGACCCAGTACTTC
CSVSGWGLQETQYF
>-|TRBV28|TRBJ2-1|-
TGTGCCAGCAGCCAGGGGGGCTACTACAATGAGCAGTTCTTC
CASSQGGYYNEQFF
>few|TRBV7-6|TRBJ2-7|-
TGTGCCAGCAGCTTGGTCGGGATTTGGGACGAGCAGTACTTC
CASSLVGIWDEQYF
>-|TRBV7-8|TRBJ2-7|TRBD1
TGTGCCAGCAGCTTAGCCCTCGGACAGGGGAACTACGAGCAGTACTTC
CASSLALGQGNYEQYF